A selection of T cell receptor beta chains follows, all from one sample in a study of blood T cells in healthy people across ages. TCRdb re-derived calls from the 5' RACE reads in MiXCR, one entry per CDR3 protein. Found here are about 800,000 distinct CDR3 sequences, around 25% of them singletons; the top ten hold under 4.5%. The sample was also linked to a second study, of T cells of mothers and their children.

The sample was blood. The receptor set was obtained from a boy under 18 in good health. Each CDR3 is given with its conserved first and last residue. A D gene is named only where the DNA matches it firmly. Size is omitted from some rows. Given values are once, few, many or a class for expanded clones.

TRBD1	TRBV12-3/TRBV12-4	many	TRBJ1-2	TGTGCCAGCAGTAAGACAGGGGGCGCGAACTATGGCTACACCTTC	CASSKTGGANYGYTF
NA	TRBV20-1	NA	TRBJ1-5	TGCAGTGCTAGAGATAATTCGAATCAGCCCCAGCATTTT	CSARDNSNQPQHF
TRBD2	TRBV14	NA	TRBJ2-1	TGTGCCAGCAGCCAAGAAGCTGGGACTAGCATCGACAATGAGCAGTTCTTC	CASSQEAGTSIDNEQFF
NA	TRBV4-1	few	TRBJ2-7	TGCGCCAGCAGCCAAGGGGTCGTAGGGGAGCAGTACTTC	CASSQGVVGEQYF
NA	TRBV29-1	few	TRBJ2-5	TGCAGCGCCCACCGCGGGGTCATGGGGCAAGAGACCCAGTACTTC	CSAHRGVMGQETQYF
NA	TRBV6-6	few	TRBJ1-1	TGTGCCAGCAGTTTCACCAGGGAAACGAACACTGAAGCTTTCTTT	CASSFTRETNTEAFF
NA	TRBV14	NA	TRBJ2-1	TGTGCCAGCCGGGCAGGGAGCTACAATGAGCAGTTCTTC	CASRAGSYNEQFF
TRBD2	TRBV29-1	few	TRBJ2-1	TGCAGCGCCTTAATAGCGGGAGGGCCAGGCGATGAGCAGTTCTTC	CSALIAGGPGDEQFF
TRBD1	TRBV5-1	NA	TRBJ2-1	TGCGCCAGCAGCGAGGGACAGGGGCTGACCTACAATGAGCAGTTCTTC	CASSEGQGLTYNEQFF
NA	TRBV5-1	NA	TRBJ2-2	TGCGCCAGCAGCTTGGAGCTCGCTATCGCCGGGGAGCTGTTTTTT	CASSLELAIAGELFF
NA	TRBV13	few	TRBJ1-1	TGTGCCAGCAGCTTTGCACGGAACACTGAAGCTTTCTTT	CASSFARNTEAFF
TRBD1	TRBV12-3/TRBV12-4	NA	TRBJ2-2	TGTGCCAGCAGTTTTGCAGGGGGCGACACCGGAGAGCTGTTTTTT	CASSFAGGDTGELFF
TRBD2	TRBV2	NA	TRBJ2-7	TGTGCCAGCAGTCTCAAGACAGCCGGGACTACAGAGCAGTACTTC	CASSLKTAGTTEQYF
TRBD2	TRBV24-1	NA	TRBJ2-7	TGTGCCACCAGTGATCGCGGACTAGTCTACGAGCAGTACTTC	CATSDRGLVYEQYF
TRBD1	TRBV7-3	few	TRBJ1-4	TGTGCCAGCAGCACCAAAGGGAGGGGGCGCGGTGAAAAACTGTTTTTT	CASSTKGRGRGEKLFF
TRBD2	TRBV4-1	NA	TRBJ2-1	TGCGCCACAGGGCCCCGGACTAGCGGCAATGAGCAGTTCTTC	CATGPRTSGNEQFF
NA	TRBV29-1	NA	TRBJ2-7	TGCAGCGTTCCAGGGTTGAACGAGCAGTACTTC	CSVPGLNEQYF
NA	TRBV7-2	many	TRBJ2-1	TGTGCCAGCAGTCAAAACCGGAATGAGCAGTTCTTC	CASSQNRNEQFF
NA	TRBV20-1	few	TRBJ2-3	TGCAGTGCTTCCCCCCGGAGGGAGGGGGGAGATACGCAGTATTTT	CSASPRREGGDTQYF
NA	TRBV6-2/TRBV6-3	few	TRBJ1-1	TGTGCCAGCAGGTACGGGGACACTGAAGCTTTCTTT	CASRYGDTEAFF
TRBD1	TRBV5-1	NA	TRBJ1-1	TGCGCCAGCAGCCTGGGGACAGGGGGTGGCGAAGCTTTCTTT	CASSLGTGGGEAFF
NA	TRBV7-8	NA	TRBJ2-5	TGTGCCAGCAGCCAATTAGGTTCAGGGAGTGGATTGGCCCAGTACTTC	CASSQLGSGSGLAQYF
TRBD2	TRBV10-3	NA	TRBJ2-5	TGTGCCATCAGTGAGCCAACTAGCGAAGAGACCCAGTACTTC	CAISEPTSEETQYF
TRBD2	TRBV7-6	many	TRBJ2-3	TGTGCCAGCAGCCCAAGGACTAGCGGGGGCACAGATACGCAGTATTTT	CASSPRTSGGTDTQYF
TRBD2	TRBV20-1	many	TRBJ2-5	TGCAGTGCCCGACTAGCGGGGGGGCGAGAGACCCAGTACTTC	CSARLAGGRETQYF
NA	TRBV9	NA	TRBJ2-1	TGTGCCAGCAGCTTCGGGACGGGAGACAATGAGCAGTTCTTC	CASSFGTGDNEQFF
NA	TRBV2	NA	TRBJ2-3	TGTGCCAGCAGTGAGCCCGGGATCACAGATACGCAGTATTTT	CASSEPGITDTQYF
TRBD1	TRBV6-5	few	TRBJ2-4	TGTGCCAGCAGTTACCGGGCGGCAGGGGGTATGGTTCAGTACTTC	CASSYRAAGGMVQYF
NA	TRBV29-1	NA	TRBJ2-5	TGCAGCGTTGAAATGGAGGGACCCGCGGCCCAGTACTTC	CSVEMEGPAAQYF
TRBD2	TRBV5-1	NA	TRBJ2-1	TGCGCCAGCACCGTTGCTAGCGGGAGCTATGAGCAGTTCTTC	CASTVASGSYEQFF
NA	TRBV24-1	NA	TRBJ2-7	TGTGCCACCAGTGATTTCGCCGGATACGAGCAGTACTTC	CATSDFAGYEQYF
TRBD2	TRBV29-1	few	TRBJ2-1	TGCAGCGCGTCCGGGACTAGAGATTACAATGAGCAGTTCTTC	CSASGTRDYNEQFF